This T cell receptor (beta chain) was identified in a study of blood T cells in healthy people across ages. Turning to this clonotype: The antigen is undetermined.

The CDR3 consists of 19 residues. From germline, CDR1 is MNHEY and CDR2 SMNVEV (reference sequence). V gave up 4 bases and J gave up 0 bases; unmatched junction bases: 12. Findings and caveats of the study: TCR beta diversity tracked closely with naive T cell percentage.

Next came a second PCR, run for roughly 6 to 11 cycles, which used a sample-barcoded 5' primer along with a J-beta primer mix. TCRdb re-called the 5' RACE reads with MiXCR, one entry per CDR3 protein. The sample has some 1,500,000 distinct CDR3 sequences; under 55% are singletons. The source material was blood. The V and J genes are TRBV27 and TRBJ2-3; 11 bases align to TRBD2. This TCR was sampled from a young woman in good health. The CDR3 spells CASSSISGGVRTSTDTQYF. CDR3 nucleotides: TGTGCCAGCAGTTCTATTAGCGGGGGGGTTAGAACTAGCACAGATACGCAGTATTTT.